This T cell receptor (beta chain) is drawn from a study of T cell repertoires in cytomegalovirus infection. Turning to this clonotype: The antigen is unknown.

Germline V lookup: CDR1 SEHNR, CDR2 FQNEAQ (reference sequence). This CDR3 comprises 15 residues. The ends were cut back, 2 bases at V and 3 bases at J, with 11 bases in the middle. Each CDR3 protein is one row after TCRdb ran MiXCR on the reads. The table has around 130,000 distinct CDR3 sequences, 20% to 30% seen once. This chain links TRBV7-9 with TRBJ2-1; no clear D. This sequence was found in a human donor in good health (CMV status not recorded). Some clones in this sample may be carry-over from other donors' samples. Material for sequencing was PBMCs, sequenced either directly or after in vitro stimulation (not recorded which). CDR3 loop: CASSLNLLDYNEQFF. CDR3 in DNA: TGTGCCAGCAGCTTAAATCTCCTCGACTACAATGAGCAGTTCTTC.